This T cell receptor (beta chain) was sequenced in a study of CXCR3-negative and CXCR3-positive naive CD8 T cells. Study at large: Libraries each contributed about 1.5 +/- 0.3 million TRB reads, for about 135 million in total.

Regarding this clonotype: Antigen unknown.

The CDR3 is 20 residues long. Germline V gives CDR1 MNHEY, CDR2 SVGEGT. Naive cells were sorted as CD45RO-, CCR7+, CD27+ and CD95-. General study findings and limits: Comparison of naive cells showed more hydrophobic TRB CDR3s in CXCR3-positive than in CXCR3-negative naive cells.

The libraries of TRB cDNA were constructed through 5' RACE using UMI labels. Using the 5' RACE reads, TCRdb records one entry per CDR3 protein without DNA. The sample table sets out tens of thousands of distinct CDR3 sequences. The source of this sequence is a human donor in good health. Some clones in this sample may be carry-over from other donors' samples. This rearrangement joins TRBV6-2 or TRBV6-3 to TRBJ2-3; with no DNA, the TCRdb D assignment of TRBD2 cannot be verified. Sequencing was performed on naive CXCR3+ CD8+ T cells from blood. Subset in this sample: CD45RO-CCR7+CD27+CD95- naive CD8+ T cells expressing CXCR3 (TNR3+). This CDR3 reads CASSYPGNPATLFSTDTQYF.